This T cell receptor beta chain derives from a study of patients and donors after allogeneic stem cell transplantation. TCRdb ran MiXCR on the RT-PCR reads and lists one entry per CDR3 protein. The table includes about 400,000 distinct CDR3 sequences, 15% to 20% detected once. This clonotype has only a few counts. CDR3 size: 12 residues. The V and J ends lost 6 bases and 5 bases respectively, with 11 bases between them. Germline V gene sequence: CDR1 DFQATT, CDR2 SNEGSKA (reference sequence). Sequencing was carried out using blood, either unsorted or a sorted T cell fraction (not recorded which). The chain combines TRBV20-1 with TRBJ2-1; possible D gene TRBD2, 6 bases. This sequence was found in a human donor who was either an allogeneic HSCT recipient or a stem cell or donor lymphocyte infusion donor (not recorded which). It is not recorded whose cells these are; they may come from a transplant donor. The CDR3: CSAIREHNEQFF. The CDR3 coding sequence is TGCAGTGCAATTCGGGAGCACAATGAGCAGTTCTTC.